This T cell receptor beta chain stems from a study of blood T cell repertoires in COVID-19. The CDR3 runs to 17 residues. CDR1 is LNHDA, CDR2 SQIVND, per germline (reference sequence). The V gene lost 4 bases and the J gene lost 0 bases, with 16 bases spanning the gap. The repertoire was sequenced with immunoSEQ multiplex PCR; TCRdb's copy has only in-frame clones and lacks some. The repertoire holds about 75,000 clones, about nine tenths seen once, with almost 6.5% in the top ten. This sequence originates from a woman aged 45-65 years with acute or convalescent COVID-19. The V gene is TRBV19, the J gene TRBJ1-5; D not certain. The sequencing sample was made of peripheral blood. The CDR3 spells CASSTSPTVGSNQPQHF. DNA of the CDR3: TGTGCCAGTAGTACCTCCCCTACAGTAGGTAGCAATCAGCCCCAGCATTTT. The whole variable domain, remainder taken from reference TRBV19 and TRBJ1-5, is DGGITQSPKYLFRKEGQNVTLSCEQNLNHDAMYWYRQDPGQGLRLIYYSQIVNDFQKGDIAEGYSVSREKKESFPLTVTSAQKNPTAFYLCASSTSPTVGSNQPQHFGDGTRLSIL.